This record looks at one TCR beta chain sequence and its context. CDR3 length equals 14 residues. The junction had 7 bases not matched to a gene; V was cut back by 5 bases and J by 1 base. The germline V gene encodes CDR1 DFQATT and CDR2 SNEGSKA (reference sequence). Combining a sample-barcoded 5' primer with a J-beta primer mix, a second PCR ran for roughly 7 to 11 cycles. TCRdb re-called the 5' RACE reads through MiXCR, storing one row per CDR3 protein. There are roughly 730,000 distinct CDR3 sequences in the sample; roughly 56% occur only once, and under 30% lies in the top ten. The sample comes from a study of blood T cells in healthy people across ages.

This sequence joins TRBV20-1 and TRBJ2-7; TRBD1 matches at 8 bases. The sequence was obtained from a middle-aged man in good health. Sequenced input: blood. CDR3 sequence (DNA): TGCAGTGCTTCTGGACAGGGTGGGTCCTACGAGCAGTACTTC. Translating it yields CSASGQGGSYEQYF.